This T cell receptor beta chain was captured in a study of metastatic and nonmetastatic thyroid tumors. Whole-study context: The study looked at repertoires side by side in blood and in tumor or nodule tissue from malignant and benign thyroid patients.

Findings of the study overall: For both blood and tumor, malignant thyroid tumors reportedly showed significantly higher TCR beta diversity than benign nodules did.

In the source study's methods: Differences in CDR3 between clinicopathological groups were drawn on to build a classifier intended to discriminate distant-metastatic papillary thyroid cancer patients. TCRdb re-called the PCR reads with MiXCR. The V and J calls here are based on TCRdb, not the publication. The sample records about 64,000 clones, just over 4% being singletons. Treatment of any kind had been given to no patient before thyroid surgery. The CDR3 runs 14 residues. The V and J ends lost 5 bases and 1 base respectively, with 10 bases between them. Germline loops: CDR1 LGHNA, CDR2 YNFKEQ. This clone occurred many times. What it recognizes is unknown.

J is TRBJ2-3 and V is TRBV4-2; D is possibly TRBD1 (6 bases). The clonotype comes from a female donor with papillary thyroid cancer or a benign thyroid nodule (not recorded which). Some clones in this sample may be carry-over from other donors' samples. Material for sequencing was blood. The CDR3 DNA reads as TGTGCCAGCAGCTCATACAGGGGCACAGATACGCAGTATTTT. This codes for CASSSYRGTDTQYF.